This paragraph reports one TCR beta chain. These data are taken from a study of control samples from healthy donors and cancer patients. Clones were sequenced by immunoSEQ multiplex PCR, and TCRdb holds only the in-frame ones, with some missing. The table has 190,000 or so clones, just under 95% seen once. This CDR3 region has 16 residues. Per the germline V gene, CDR1 is SGHKS and CDR2 is YYEKEE (reference sequence). V was cut by 0 bases and J by 3 bases, with 13 bases left in between. The chain couples TRBV5-5 to TRBJ1-5; a possible D gene is TRBD1 (5 bases). Sequencing was done on a sample of blood. This clonotype originated in a man aged 18 to 30 in good health. The CDR3 here is CASSLAWADNNQPQHF. Here the CDR3 DNA reads TGTGCCAGCAGCTTGGCCTGGGCGGACAACAATCAGCCCCAGCATTTT.